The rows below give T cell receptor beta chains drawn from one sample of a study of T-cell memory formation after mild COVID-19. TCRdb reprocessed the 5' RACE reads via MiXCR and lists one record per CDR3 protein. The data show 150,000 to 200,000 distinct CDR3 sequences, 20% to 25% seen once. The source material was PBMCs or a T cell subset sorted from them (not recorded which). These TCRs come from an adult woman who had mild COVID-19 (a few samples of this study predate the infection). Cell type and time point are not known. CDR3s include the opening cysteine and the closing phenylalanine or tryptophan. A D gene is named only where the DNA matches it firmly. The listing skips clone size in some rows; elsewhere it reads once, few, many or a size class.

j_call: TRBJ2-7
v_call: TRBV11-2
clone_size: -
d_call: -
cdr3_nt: TGTGCCAGCACCCAGGGGGGACTAGATTTCTACGAGCAGTACTTC
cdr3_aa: CASTQGGLDFYEQYF

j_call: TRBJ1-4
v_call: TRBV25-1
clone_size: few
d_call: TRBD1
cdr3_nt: TGTGCCAGCAGTGCCGACAGGGGGCGTGATGAAAAACTGTTTTTT
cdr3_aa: CASSADRGRDEKLFF

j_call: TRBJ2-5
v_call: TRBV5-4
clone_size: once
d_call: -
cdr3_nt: TGTGCCAGCAGCTTAGGGACGGTGGGGTACCAAGAGACCCAGTACTTC
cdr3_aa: CASSLGTVGYQETQYF

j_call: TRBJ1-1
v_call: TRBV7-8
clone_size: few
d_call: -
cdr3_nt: TGTGCCAGTGGGATGTCGGCTGAAGCTTTCTTT
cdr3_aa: CASGMSAEAFF

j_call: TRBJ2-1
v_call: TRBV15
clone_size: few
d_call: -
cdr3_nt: TGTGCCACCAGCAGAGATAGTGAGGGATTGAATGAGCAGTTCTTC
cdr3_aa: CATSRDSEGLNEQFF

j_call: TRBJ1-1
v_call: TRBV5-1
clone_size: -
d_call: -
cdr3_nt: TGCGCCAGCAGTGTGGGGAGCACTGAAGCTTTCTTT
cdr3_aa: CASSVGSTEAFF

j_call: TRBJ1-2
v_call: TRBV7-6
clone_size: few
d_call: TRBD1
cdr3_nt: TGTGCCAGCAGCCCCACGGACAGGCTTCAGGATGGCTACACCTTC
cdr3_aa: CASSPTDRLQDGYTF

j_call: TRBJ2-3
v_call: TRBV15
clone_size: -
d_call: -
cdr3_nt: TGTGCCACCAGCAGAGCCAGCATGGATACGCAGTATTTT
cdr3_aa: CATSRASMDTQYF

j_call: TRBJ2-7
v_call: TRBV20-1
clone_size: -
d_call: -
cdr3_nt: TGCAGTGCTGGACGGGGAGGGGGGCTTTACGAGCAGTACTTC
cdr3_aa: CSAGRGGGLYEQYF

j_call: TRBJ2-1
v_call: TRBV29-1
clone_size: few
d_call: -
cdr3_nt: TGCAGCATGGGAGAGCACTCCGTCGGGGGTGAGCAGTTCTTC
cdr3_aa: CSMGEHSVGGEQFF

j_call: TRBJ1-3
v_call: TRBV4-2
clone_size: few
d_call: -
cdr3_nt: TGTGCCAGCTTTTCAGGCCACTCTGGAAACACCATATATTTT
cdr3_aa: CASFSGHSGNTIYF

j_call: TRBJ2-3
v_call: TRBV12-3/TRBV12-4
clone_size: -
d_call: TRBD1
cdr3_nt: TGTGCCAGCAGTTTCGGGACAGGGCGAGGCACAGATACGCAGTATTTT
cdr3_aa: CASSFGTGRGTDTQYF

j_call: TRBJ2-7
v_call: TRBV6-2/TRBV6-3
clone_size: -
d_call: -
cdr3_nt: TGTGCCAGCAGTGGTACTAGCTACGAGCAGTACTTC
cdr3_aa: CASSGTSYEQYF

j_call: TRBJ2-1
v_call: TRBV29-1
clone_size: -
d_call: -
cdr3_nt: TGCAGCGTAGAAGTTTCCTACAATGAGCAGTTCTTC
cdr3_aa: CSVEVSYNEQFF

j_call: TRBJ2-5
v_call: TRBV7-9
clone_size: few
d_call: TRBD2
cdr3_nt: TGTGCCAGCAGCCCGAGGACTAGCGGGAGCGGAGAGACCCAGTACTTC
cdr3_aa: CASSPRTSGSGETQYF

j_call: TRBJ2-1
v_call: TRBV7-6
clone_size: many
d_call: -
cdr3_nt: TGTGCCAGCAGCTTAGTTGGGGGCTCCTACAATGAGCAGTTCTTC
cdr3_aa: CASSLVGGSYNEQFF

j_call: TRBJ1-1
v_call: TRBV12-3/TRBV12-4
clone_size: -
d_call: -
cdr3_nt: TGTGCCAGCAGTGATCCAGACTCGAACACTGAAGCTTTCTTT
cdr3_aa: CASSDPDSNTEAFF

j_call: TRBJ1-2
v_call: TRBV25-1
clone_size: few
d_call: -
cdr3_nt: TGTGCCAGCAGAGGTACAGCTAACTATGGCTACACCTTC
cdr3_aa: CASRGTANYGYTF

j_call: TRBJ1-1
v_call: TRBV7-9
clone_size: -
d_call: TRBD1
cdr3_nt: TGTGCCAGCAGCCTCCCGGGACAGACCCTGGAAGCTTTCTTT
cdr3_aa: CASSLPGQTLEAFF

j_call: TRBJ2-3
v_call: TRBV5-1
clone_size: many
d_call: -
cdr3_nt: TGCGCCAGCAGCCACACCGGACAGGGAGGGGATACGCAGTATTTT
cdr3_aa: CASSHTGQGGDTQYF

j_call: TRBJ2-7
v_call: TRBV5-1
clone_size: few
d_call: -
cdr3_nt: TGCGCCAGCAGCTTCCGGGACACAAATTCCTACGAGCAGTACTTC
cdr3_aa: CASSFRDTNSYEQYF

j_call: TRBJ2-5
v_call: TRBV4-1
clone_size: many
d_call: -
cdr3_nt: TGCGCCAGCAGCCAAAAAGACTTCCAAGAGACCCAGTACTTC
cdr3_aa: CASSQKDFQETQYF

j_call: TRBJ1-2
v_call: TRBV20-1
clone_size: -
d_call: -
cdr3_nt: TGCAGTGCTAGAGTTGACAGTGGCTATGGCTACACCTTC
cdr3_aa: CSARVDSGYGYTF

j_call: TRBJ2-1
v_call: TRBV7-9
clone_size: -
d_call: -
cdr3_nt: TGTGCCAGCAGAGGAGGAGCTGACCTGAGCTCCTACAATGAGCAGTTCTTC
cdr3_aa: CASRGGADLSSYNEQFF

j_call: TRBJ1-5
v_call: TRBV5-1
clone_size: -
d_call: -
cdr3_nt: TGCGCCAGGGGGTTGAGCAATCAGCCCCAGCATTTT
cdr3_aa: CARGLSNQPQHF

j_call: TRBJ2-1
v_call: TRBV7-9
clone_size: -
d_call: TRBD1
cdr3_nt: TGTGCCAGCAGCTTAGAAGGGACAGGGAGGTGGAATGAGCAGTTCTTC
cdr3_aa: CASSLEGTGRWNEQFF

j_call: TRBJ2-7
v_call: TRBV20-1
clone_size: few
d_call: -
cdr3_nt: TGCAGTGCTAGAGATTTTACCGAGGCGTGGAACGAGCAGTACTTC
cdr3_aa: CSARDFTEAWNEQYF

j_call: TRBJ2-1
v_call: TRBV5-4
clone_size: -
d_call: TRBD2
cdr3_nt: TGTGCCAGCAGCATGCCGGGACTAAGACCCAATGAGCAGTTCTTC
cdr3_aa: CASSMPGLRPNEQFF

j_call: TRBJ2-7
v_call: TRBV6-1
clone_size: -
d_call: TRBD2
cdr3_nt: TGTGCCAGCAGTGGGGGACTAGCTGAGGAATACGAGCAGTACTTC
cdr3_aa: CASSGGLAEEYEQYF

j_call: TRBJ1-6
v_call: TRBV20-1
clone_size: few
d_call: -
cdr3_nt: TGCAGTGCTAGAGATAAAGAATTTGGACAGTATAATTCACCCCTCCACTTT
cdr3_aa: CSARDKEFGQYNSPLHF

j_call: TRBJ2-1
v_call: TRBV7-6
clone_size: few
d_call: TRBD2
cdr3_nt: TGTGCCAGCAGATTGGGACTAGCGGGTTACAATGAGCAGTTCTTC
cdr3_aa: CASRLGLAGYNEQFF

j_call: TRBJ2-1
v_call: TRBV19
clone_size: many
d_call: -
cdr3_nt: TGTGCCAGTAGTATGGGTGAGCAGTTCTTC
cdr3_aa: CASSMGEQFF

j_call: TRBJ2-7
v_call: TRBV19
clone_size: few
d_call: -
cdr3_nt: TGTGCCACCTCCCCGCTGACAGGCAACGAGCAGTACTTC
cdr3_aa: CATSPLTGNEQYF

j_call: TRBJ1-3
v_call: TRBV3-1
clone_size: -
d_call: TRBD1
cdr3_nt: TGTGCCAGCAGTACTACCCACAGGGGAGCTGGAAACACCATATATTTT
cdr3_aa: CASSTTHRGAGNTIYF

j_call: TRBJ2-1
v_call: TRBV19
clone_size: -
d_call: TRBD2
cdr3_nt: TGTGCCAGTAGTATAGCGGGAGGGCCGTTTGAGCAGTTCTTC
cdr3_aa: CASSIAGGPFEQFF

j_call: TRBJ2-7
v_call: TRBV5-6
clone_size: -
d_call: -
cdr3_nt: TGTGCCAGCAGCAGAACAGAACACTCCTACGAGCAGTACTTC
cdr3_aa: CASSRTEHSYEQYF

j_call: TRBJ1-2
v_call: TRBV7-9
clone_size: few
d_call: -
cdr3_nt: TGTGCCAGCAGTTGGAGGGGGGCGGAAGGCTACACCTTC
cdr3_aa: CASSWRGAEGYTF

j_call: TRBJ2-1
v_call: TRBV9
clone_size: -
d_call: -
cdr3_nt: TGTGCCAGCAGCGTTTCTAGGACTACCGACTCCTACAATGAGCAGTTCTTC
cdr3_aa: CASSVSRTTDSYNEQFF

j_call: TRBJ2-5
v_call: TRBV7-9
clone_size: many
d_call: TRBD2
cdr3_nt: TGTGCCAGCAGCTCGACTAGCGGGGAAGGAGAAGAGACCCAGTACTTC
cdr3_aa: CASSSTSGEGEETQYF

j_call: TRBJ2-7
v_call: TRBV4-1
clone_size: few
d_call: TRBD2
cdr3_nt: TGCGCCAGCAGCCACCCGGGGGGGGTCTACGAGCAGTACTTC
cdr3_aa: CASSHPGGVYEQYF

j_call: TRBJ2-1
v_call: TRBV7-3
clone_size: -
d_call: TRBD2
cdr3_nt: TGTGCCAGCAGCCCTAGCGGGAGACACTACAATGAGCAGTTCTTC
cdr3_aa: CASSPSGRHYNEQFF

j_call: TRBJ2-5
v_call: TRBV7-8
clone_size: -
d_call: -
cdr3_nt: TGTGCCAGCAGAGTAGCGAATAAAGAGACCCAGTACTTC
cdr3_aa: CASRVANKETQYF

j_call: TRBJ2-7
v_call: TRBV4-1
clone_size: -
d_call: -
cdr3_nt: TGCGCCAGCAGCCAAAGGACCGGGGACGCCGAGCAGTACTTC
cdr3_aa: CASSQRTGDAEQYF

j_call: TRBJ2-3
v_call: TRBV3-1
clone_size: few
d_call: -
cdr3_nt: TGTGCCAGCAGCCAAGAATCTCGGCTGGATACGCAGTATTTT
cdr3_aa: CASSQESRLDTQYF

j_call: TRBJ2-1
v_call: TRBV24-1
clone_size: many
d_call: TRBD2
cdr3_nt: TGTGCCACCAGTGTTACGGCTAGCGGGTACAATGAGCAGTTCTTC
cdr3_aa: CATSVTASGYNEQFF

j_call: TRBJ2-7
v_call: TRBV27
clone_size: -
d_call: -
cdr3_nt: TGTGCCAGCAGTTTGGCCCGGGGTTGGGGATACGAGCAGTACTTC
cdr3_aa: CASSLARGWGYEQYF

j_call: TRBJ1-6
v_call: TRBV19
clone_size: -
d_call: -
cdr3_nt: TGTGCCAGTAGTTCCGGTAGGAATTCACCCCTCCACTTT
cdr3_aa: CASSSGRNSPLHF

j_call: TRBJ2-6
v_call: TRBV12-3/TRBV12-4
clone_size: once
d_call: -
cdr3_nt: TGTGCCAGTGCCGCTGGGGATGGGGCCAACGTCCTGACTTTC
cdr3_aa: CASAAGDGANVLTF

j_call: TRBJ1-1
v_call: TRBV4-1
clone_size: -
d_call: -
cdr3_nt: TGCGCCAGCAGCCAGGGACAACCGAACACTGAAGCTTTCTTT
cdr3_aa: CASSQGQPNTEAFF

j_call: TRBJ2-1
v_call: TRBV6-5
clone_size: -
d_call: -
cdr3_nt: TGTGCCAGCAGTTACTTCATAGGGAATGAGCAGTTCTTC
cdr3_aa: CASSYFIGNEQFF

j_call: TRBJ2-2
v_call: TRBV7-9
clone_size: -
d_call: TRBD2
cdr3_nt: TGTGCCAGCAGCTCCTCCGGTAGCGGGGCCAAGTACGGGGAGCTGTTTTTT
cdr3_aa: CASSSSGSGAKYGELFF

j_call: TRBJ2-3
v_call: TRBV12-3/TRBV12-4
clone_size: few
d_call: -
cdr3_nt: TGTGCCAGCAGTTACAGGGTCGGCACAGATACGCAGTATTTT
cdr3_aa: CASSYRVGTDTQYF

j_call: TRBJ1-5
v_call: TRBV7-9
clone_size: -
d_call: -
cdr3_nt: TGTGCCAGCAGCTTCCCCGGTAGGAATCAGCCCCAGCATTTT
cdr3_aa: CASSFPGRNQPQHF

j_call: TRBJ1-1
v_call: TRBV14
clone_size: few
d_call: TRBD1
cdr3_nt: TGTGCCAGCAGCCAATATAAGACAGGGAGGACTGAAGCTTTCTTT
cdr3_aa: CASSQYKTGRTEAFF

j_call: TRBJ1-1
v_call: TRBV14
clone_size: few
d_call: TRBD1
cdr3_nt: TGTGCCAGCAGCGCATGGCCAACAGGGGTGGGCACTGAAGCTTTCTTT
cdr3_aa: CASSAWPTGVGTEAFF

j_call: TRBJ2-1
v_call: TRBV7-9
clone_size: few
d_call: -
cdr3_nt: TGTGCCAGCAGCCCTCGGGACATCCCTTTAGGTGAGCAGTTCTTC
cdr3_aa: CASSPRDIPLGEQFF

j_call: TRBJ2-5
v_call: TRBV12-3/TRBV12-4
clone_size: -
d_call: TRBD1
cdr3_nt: TGTGCCAGCAGCCTCGGGACAGGGCAAGAGACCCAGTACTTC
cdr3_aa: CASSLGTGQETQYF

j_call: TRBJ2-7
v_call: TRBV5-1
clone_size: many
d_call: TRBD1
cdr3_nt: TGCGCCAGCAGCTCAGGGGGCTCCTACGAGCAGTACTTC
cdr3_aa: CASSSGGSYEQYF

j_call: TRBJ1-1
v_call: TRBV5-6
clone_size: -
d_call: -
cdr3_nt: TGTGCCAGCAGCTTGGGGGCCCCAGGTACTGAAGCTTTCTTT
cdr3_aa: CASSLGAPGTEAFF